A selection of T cell receptor beta chains follows, all from one sample in a study of T cell responses to AZD1222 COVID-19 vaccine. Measured with immunoSEQ multiplex PCR; TCRdb has only the in-frame clones, and not every one. This table holds about 170,000 clones, approximately 93% found once. This specimen was peripheral blood, taken on day 0 of AZD1222 vaccination. The receptors were gathered from an adult in good health. Each CDR3 is given with its conserved first and last residue. Fields, in order: clone size, V gene, D gene, J gene, CDR3 protein, CDR3 DNA. A D gene is named only where the DNA matches it firmly. Clone size appears in some rows only: once, few, many, or a class for an expanded clone.

once	TRBV6-5	NA	TRBJ1-1	CASSLRDFTLAFF	TGTGCCAGCAGTCTCCGGGACTTCACATTGGCTTTCTTT
NA	TRBV18	NA	TRBJ1-2	CASSRRTANYGYTF	TGTGCCAGCTCACGGCGGACGGCTAACTATGGCTACACCTTC
NA	TRBV6-5	TRBD1	TRBJ2-3	CASSVQGATDTQYF	TGTGCCAGCAGCGTTCAGGGGGCGACAGATACGCAGTATTTT
NA	TRBV29-1	NA	TRBJ1-1	CSASTPGWADTEAFF	TGCAGCGCCTCTACCCCGGGTTGGGCCGACACTGAAGCTTTCTTT
few	TRBV20-1	NA	TRBJ1-6	CSASFGKGGSPLHF	TGCAGTGCTAGTTTCGGGAAAGGGGGTTCACCCCTCCACTTT
once	TRBV10-1	NA	TRBJ1-1	CASSGNGAGGEAFF	TGCGCCAGCAGTGGCAATGGGGCCGGGGGTGAAGCTTTCTTT
NA	TRBV19	NA	TRBJ2-1	CASSRVVDYNEQFF	TGTGCCAGTAGCCGGGTCGTGGACTACAATGAGCAGTTCTTC
NA	TRBV18	NA	TRBJ1-1	CASSPPTENTEAFF	TGTGCCAGCTCACCACCGACGGAGAACACTGAAGCTTTCTTT
NA	TRBV5-1	TRBD1	TRBJ1-1	CASRVTGEENTEAFF	TGCGCCAGCAGGGTGACAGGGGAGGAGAACACTGAAGCTTTCTTT
few	TRBV20-1	NA	TRBJ1-2	CSASPEGGAPIANYGYTF	TGCAGTGCTAGTCCCGAGGGGGGTGCCCCTATAGCTAACTATGGCTACACCTTC
NA	TRBV7-8	TRBD1	TRBJ2-3	CASSLRDREDTQYF	TGTGCCAGCAGCTTACGGGACAGAGAAGATACGCAGTATTTT
NA	TRBV19	NA	TRBJ1-4	CASSQRRGLNEKLFF	TGTGCCAGTTCCCAGCGGAGGGGGTTAAATGAAAAACTGTTTTTT
NA	TRBV11-2	TRBD2	TRBJ2-7	CASSPRGAGAVTHEQYF	TGTGCCAGCAGCCCAAGGGGAGCGGGAGCGGTTACCCACGAGCAGTACTTC
NA	TRBV5-1	TRBD1	TRBJ2-7	CASSTGQGTYEQYF	TGCGCCAGCAGCACGGGACAGGGAACGTACGAGCAGTACTTC
NA	TRBV6-5	NA	TRBJ2-1	CAGGLTTGEQFF	TGTGCCGGTGGGCTAACTACAGGGGAGCAGTTCTTC
NA	TRBV7-9	NA	TRBJ1-1	CASSLLEAFF	TGTGCCAGCAGCTTACTTGAAGCTTTCTTT
NA	TRBV19	TRBD2	TRBJ2-7	CASSIAGLAYYEQYF	TGTGCCAGTAGTATAGCTGGACTAGCCTACTACGAGCAGTACTTC
NA	TRBV6-5	TRBD1	TRBJ2-5	CASSTGGVKTQYF	TGTGCCAGCAGTACAGGGGGCGTGAAGACCCAGTACTTC
NA	TRBV14	NA	TRBJ1-2	CASSPGVNYGYTF	TGTGCCAGCTCTCCGGGGGTAAACTATGGCTACACCTTC
once	TRBV6-5	NA	TRBJ2-5	CASRPQGEETQYF	TGTGCCAGCAGGCCACAGGGAGAAGAGACCCAGTACTTC
NA	TRBV3-1/TRBV3-2	NA	TRBJ1-1	CASSQKGGNTEAFF	TGTGCCAGCAGCCAAAAGGGAGGGAACACTGAAGCTTTCTTT
few	TRBV18	NA	TRBJ2-7	CASSPVTGSDEQYF	TGTGCCAGCTCACCTGTCACGGGGAGCGACGAGCAGTACTTC
NA	TRBV15	NA	TRBJ2-1	CATSRDLLVRAQGNEQFF	TGTGCCACCAGCAGAGACCTGCTTGTACGTGCGCAGGGGAATGAGCAGTTCTTC
NA	TRBV11-2	TRBD1	TRBJ2-2	CASSLRTGQDTGELFF	TGTGCCAGCAGCCTACGGACAGGGCAAGACACCGGGGAGCTGTTTTTT
NA	TRBV6-1	NA	TRBJ2-2	CASSEKQEAGELFF	TGTGCCAGCAGTGAAAAGCAGGAAGCCGGGGAGCTGTTTTTT
NA	TRBV6-1	NA	TRBJ1-3	CASSVTGTVSGNTIYF	TGTGCCAGCAGTGTAACCGGGACGGTCTCTGGAAACACCATATATTTT
NA	TRBV2	NA	TRBJ1-1	CASSGQAVNTEAFF	TGTGCCAGCAGTGGACAGGCAGTTAACACTGAAGCTTTCTTT